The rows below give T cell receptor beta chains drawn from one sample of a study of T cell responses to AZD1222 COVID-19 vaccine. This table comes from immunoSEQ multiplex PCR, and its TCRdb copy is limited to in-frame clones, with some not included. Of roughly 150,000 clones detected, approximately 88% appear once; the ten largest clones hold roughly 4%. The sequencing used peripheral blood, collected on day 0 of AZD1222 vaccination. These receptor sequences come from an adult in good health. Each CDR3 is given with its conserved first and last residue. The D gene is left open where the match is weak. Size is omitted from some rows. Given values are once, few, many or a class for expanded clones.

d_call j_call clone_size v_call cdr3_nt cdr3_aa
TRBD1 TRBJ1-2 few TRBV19 TGTGCCAGTAGGGGGGACAGGGTAACACGCTACACCTTC CASRGDRVTRYTF
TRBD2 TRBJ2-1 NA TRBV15 TGTGCCACCAGCAGAGAGAGCGGGGGCCTCTACAATGAGCAGTTCTTC CATSRESGGLYNEQFF
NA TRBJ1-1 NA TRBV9 TGTGCCAGCAGCGGGGATTTGAACACTGAAGCTTTCTTT CASSGDLNTEAFF
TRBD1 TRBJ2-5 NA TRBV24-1 TGTGCCACCAGTAGCGGGACAGGGGTAATAGAGACCCAGTACTTC CATSSGTGVIETQYF
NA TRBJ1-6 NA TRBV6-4 TGTGCCAGCAGTGACCGACAGGCTAATTCACCCCTCCACTTT CASSDRQANSPLHF
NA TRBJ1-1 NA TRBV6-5 TGTGCCAGCAGTCCCCACAGGGAGGGAAACACTGAAGCTTTCTTT CASSPHREGNTEAFF
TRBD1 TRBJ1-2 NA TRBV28 TGTGCCAGCAGCAAAGACAGGGAGGCTAACTATGGCTACACCTTC CASSKDREANYGYTF
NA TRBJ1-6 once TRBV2 TGTGCCAGCAGTGCTAGGCAGACTTATAATTCACCCCTCCACTTT CASSARQTYNSPLHF
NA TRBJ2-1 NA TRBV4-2 TGTGCCAGCAGCGGGACCCCCCAAGGGCAGTTCTTC CASSGTPQGQFF
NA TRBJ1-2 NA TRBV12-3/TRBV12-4 TGTGCCGGCAGGGCGGCGAGCTATGGCTACACCTTC CAGRAASYGYTF
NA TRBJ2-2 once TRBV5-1 TGCGCCAGCAGCCCCGGCTTGACTTCGGGGAACACCGGGGAGCTGTTTTTT CASSPGLTSGNTGELFF
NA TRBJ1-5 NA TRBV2 TGTGCCAGCAGTGAAGCGCGAGGGGACGCCAGCAATCAGCCCCAGCATTTT CASSEARGDASNQPQHF
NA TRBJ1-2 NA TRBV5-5 TGTGCCAGCAGCTTGGACAGAGCGAACTATGGCTACACCTTC CASSLDRANYGYTF
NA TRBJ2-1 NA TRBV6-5 TGTGCCAGCAGTTACTCTTTGTCCTACAATGAGCAGTTCTTC CASSYSLSYNEQFF
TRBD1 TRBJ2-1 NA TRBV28 TGTGCCAGCAGTCCATTCCAAGGGGGCGCGGGTAATGAGCAGTTCTTC CASSPFQGGAGNEQFF
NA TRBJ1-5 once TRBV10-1 TGCGCCAGCAGTGAGTCGAACGGGACCCGGACTACTAGCAATCAGCCCCAGCATTTT CASSESNGTRTTSNQPQHF
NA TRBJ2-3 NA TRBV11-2 TGTGCCAGCAGGGCCTCCTGGGCAGGGCTCACAGATACGCAGTATTTT CASRASWAGLTDTQYF
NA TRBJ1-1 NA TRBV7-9 TGTGCCAGCAGCTTTAACAGGGACACTGAAGCTTTCTTT CASSFNRDTEAFF
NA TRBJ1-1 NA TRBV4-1 TGCGCCAGCAGCCAAGGGTTACTGTCGGGGAAGAACACTGAAGCTTTCTTT CASSQGLLSGKNTEAFF
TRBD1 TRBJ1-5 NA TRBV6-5 TGTGCCAGCAGCGCCAGGACAGGGGATCAGCCCCAGCATTTT CASSARTGDQPQHF
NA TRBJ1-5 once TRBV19 TGTGCCAGTAGTTTTCGGTCCACCCTCGGCAATCAGCCCCAGCATTTT CASSFRSTLGNQPQHF
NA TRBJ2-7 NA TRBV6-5 TGTGCCAGCAGTTACTCACGGGGAACCGAGCAGTACTTC CASSYSRGTEQYF
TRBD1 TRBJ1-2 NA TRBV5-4 TGTGCCAGCAGCTACGGACAGGGTGTTGGTTATGGCTACACCTTC CASSYGQGVGYGYTF
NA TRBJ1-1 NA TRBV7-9 TGTGCCAGCAGCTCCGGGCCAGGGAACACTGAAGCTTTCTTT CASSSGPGNTEAFF
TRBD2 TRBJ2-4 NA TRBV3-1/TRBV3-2 TGTGCCAGCAGCCTCCGGACTAGCGGAGCCAAAAACATTCAGTACTTC CASSLRTSGAKNIQYF
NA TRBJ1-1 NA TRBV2 TGTGCCAGCAGCCAGGGCCGAACGCTTGAAGCTTTCTTT CASSQGRTLEAFF
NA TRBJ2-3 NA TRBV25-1 TGTGCCAGCAGGGACCCTAGCGTAGGAGATACGCAGTATTTT CASRDPSVGDTQYF
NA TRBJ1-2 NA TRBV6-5 TGTGCCAGCAGTACCCGGGACACCTCATATGGCTACACCTTC CASSTRDTSYGYTF
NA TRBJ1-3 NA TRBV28 TGTGCCAGCAGTTTCCCGACAGGCTCGATCTCTGGAAACACCATATATTTT CASSFPTGSISGNTIYF
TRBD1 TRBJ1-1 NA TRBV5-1 TGCGCCAGCAGCTCTCGGACAGGGAGTTTTAACACTGAAGCTTTCTTT CASSSRTGSFNTEAFF
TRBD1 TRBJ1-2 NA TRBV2 TGTGCCAGCAGTGGGGGACAGTCTTGGGGCTACACCTTC CASSGGQSWGYTF
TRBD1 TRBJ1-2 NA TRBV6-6 TGTGCCAGCAGTTCCGACAGGGATACTAACTATGGCTACACCTTC CASSSDRDTNYGYTF
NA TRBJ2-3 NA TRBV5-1 TGCGCCAGCAGCTTGGAAGGAGGGTCAGATACGCAGTATTTT CASSLEGGSDTQYF
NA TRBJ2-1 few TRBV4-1 TGCGCCAGCAGCCAAGTGAACCTGGTGAGCTACAATGAGCAGTTCTTC CASSQVNLVSYNEQFF
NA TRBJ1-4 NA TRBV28 TGTGCCAGCAGTCTGGGGGGGACTAATGAAAAACTGTTTTTT CASSLGGTNEKLFF
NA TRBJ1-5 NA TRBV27 TGTGCCAGCAGTTTTTCAGGGGAAAGCAATCAGCCCCAGCATTTT CASSFSGESNQPQHF
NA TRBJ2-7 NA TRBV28 TGTGCCAGCAGAGATAGAGGGGCCCCAGACTCCTACGAGCAGTACTTC CASRDRGAPDSYEQYF
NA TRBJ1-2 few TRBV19 TGTGCCAGTAGTACGCAGCGCACAGGCACTTACTATGGCTACACCTTC CASSTQRTGTYYGYTF
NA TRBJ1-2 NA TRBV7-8 TGTGCCAGCAGCTTAGAGGGCAGAAACTATGGCTACACCTTC CASSLEGRNYGYTF
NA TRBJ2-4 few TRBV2 TGTGCCAGCAGTGAAGAATCCGGCCGAGCCAAAAACATTCAGTACTTC CASSEESGRAKNIQYF
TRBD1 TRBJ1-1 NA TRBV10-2 TGCGCCAGCAGTCCCACTGGGGGCAGGGGGCGTCGGAACACTGAAGCTTTCTTT CASSPTGGRGRRNTEAFF
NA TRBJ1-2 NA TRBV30 TGTGCCTGGACCCCGCCCACGGGACCTAACTATGGCTACACCTTC CAWTPPTGPNYGYTF
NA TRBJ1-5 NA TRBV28 TGTGCCAGCAGTTTATTCTCCGGGAGCAATCAGCCCCAGCATTTT CASSLFSGSNQPQHF
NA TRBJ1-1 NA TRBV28 TGTGCCATCCAGCGGTGGGGGGCTCAGAACACTGAAGCTTTCTTT CAIQRWGAQNTEAFF
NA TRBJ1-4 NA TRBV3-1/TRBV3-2 TGTGCCAGCAGCCAAGTTGGCGGGGGAACTAATGAAAAACTGTTTTTT CASSQVGGGTNEKLFF
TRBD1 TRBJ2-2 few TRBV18 TGTGCCAGCTCACCTCCACCGGGACAGCTATCTCCGAACACCGGGGAGCTGTTTTTT CASSPPPGQLSPNTGELFF
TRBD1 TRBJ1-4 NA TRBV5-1 TGCGCCAGCAGCCAGGGACAGGGAAGTGAAAAACTGTTTTTT CASSQGQGSEKLFF
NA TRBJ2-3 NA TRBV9 TGTGCCAGCAGCCTAACACTAGATACGCAGTATTTT CASSLTLDTQYF
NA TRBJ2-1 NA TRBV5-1 TGCGCCAGTCACGACGGATTCAGCTCCTACAATGAGCAGTTCTTC CASHDGFSSYNEQFF
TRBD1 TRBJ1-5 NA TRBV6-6 TGTGCCAGCAGCCACTTCGGGGGACAGGGGGAATTTTTAAGGAATCAGCCCCAGCATTTT CASSHFGGQGEFLRNQPQHF